The 5 T cell receptor beta chains below come from one sample, sequenced in a study of blood T cell repertoires in COVID-19. Measured with immunoSEQ multiplex PCR; TCRdb has only the in-frame clones, and not every one. The sample carries over 300,000 clones, roughly 90% recorded once. Source material: peripheral blood. Receptors originate from a man aged 40-49 years with acute or convalescent COVID-19.

A note on this clone: Other DNA sequences of this sample code for an identical CDR3. Here the CDR3 DNA reads TGTGCCAGCGGGGACAGGGGGTCCTACGAGCAGTACTTC. It encodes CASGDRGSYEQYF. The chain has TRBV28 and TRBJ2-7; 11 bases match TRBD1. CDR1 and CDR2 (germline): MDHEN, SYDVKM. The length of the CDR3 is 13 residues. J was trimmed by 1 base and V by 8 bases; bases with no gene match: 1.

DNA of the CDR3: TGTGCCAGCAGTTACGGGTTAGCCGCCTACACCCAGTACTTC. Translation gives CASSYGLAAYTQYF. The chain uses TRBV6-2 or TRBV6-3 and TRBJ2-5, with D uncertain. This CDR3 spans 14 amino acids. The V end was cut by 2 bases, the J end by 8 bases, with 15 bases between. The germline gives CDR1 MNHEY, CDR2 SVGEGT.

Written as DNA, the CDR3 is TGTGCCAGCTCACTCTCAGGGGGCTTTGGCTATGGCTACACCTTC. Protein sequence: CASSLSGGFGYGYTF. The rearrangement uses TRBV18 and TRBJ1-2; 8 nucleotides align to TRBD1. Per the germline V gene, CDR1 is KGHSH and CDR2 is LQKENI. V lost 4 bases and J lost 4; bases outside the gene matches: 8. There are 15 residues in the CDR3. Based on the CDR3 plus reference TRBV18 and TRBJ1-2, the full variable domain is NAGVMQNPRHLVRRRGQEARLRCSPMKGHSHVYWYRQLPEEGLKFMVYLQKENIIDESGMPKERFSAEFPKEGPSILRIQQVVRGDSAAYFCASSLSGGFGYGYTFGSGTRLTVV.

The chain combines TRBV28 with TRBJ1-4; D is ambiguous. CDR3 length equals 11 residues. Germline loops: CDR1 MDHEN, CDR2 SYDVKM. V lost 5 bases and J 8 bases, leaving 6 bases between the germline ends. Here the CDR3 DNA reads TGTGCCAGCAGTCCCCGGGAAAAACTGTTTTTT. Protein: CASSPREKLFF.

The rearrangement links TRBV18 to TRBJ2-5; 9 bases are shared with TRBD1. The germline CDR1 and CDR2 sequences are KGHSH and LQKENI. The CDR3 runs to 16 residues. V was clipped by 5 bases and J by 4 bases; unmatched bases: 11. The CDR3 nucleotides are TGTGCCAGCTCAGCAATACGGACAGGGGACGGAGAGACCCAGTACTTC. Amino acid sequence: CASSAIRTGDGETQYF.